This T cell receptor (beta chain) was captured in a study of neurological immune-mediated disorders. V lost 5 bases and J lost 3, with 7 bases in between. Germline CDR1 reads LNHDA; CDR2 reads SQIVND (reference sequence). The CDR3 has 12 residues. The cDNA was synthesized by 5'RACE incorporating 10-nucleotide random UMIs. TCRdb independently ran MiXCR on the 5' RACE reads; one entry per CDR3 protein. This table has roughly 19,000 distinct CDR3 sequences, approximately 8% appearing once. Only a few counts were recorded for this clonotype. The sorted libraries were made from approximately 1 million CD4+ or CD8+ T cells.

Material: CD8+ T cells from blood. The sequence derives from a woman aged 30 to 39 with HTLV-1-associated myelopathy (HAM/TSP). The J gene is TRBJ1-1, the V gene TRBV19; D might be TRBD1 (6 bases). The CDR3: CASSQGYTEAFF. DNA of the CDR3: TGTGCCAGTAGTCAGGGGTACACTGAAGCTTTCTTT.